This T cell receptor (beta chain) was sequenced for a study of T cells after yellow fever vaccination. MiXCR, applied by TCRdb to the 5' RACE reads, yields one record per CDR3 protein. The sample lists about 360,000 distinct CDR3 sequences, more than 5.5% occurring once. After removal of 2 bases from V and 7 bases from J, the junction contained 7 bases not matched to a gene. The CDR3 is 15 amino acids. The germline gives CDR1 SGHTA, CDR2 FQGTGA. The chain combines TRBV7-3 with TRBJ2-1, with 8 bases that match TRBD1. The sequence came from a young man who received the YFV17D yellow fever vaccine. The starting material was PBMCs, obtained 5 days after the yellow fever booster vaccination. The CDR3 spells CASSLQDREANEQFF. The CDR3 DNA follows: TGTGCCAGCAGCTTACAGGACAGGGAAGCAAATGAGCAGTTCTTC.